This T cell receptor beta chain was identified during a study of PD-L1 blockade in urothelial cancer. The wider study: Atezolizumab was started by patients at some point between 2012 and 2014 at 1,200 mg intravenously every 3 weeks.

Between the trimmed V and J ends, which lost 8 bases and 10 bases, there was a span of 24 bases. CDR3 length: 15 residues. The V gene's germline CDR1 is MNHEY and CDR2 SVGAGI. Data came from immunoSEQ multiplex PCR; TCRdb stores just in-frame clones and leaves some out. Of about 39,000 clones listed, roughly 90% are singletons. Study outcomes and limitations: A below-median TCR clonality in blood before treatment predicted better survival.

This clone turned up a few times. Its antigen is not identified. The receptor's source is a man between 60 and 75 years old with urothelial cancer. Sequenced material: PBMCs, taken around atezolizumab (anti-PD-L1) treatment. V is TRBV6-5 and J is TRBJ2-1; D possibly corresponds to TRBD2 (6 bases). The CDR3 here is CASAGRLREGLEQFF. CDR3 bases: TGTGCCAGCGCGGGGAGGCTCCGCGAGGGTCTGGAGCAGTTCTTC.